This T cell receptor beta chain was identified during a study of OX40 agonist ivuxolimab in advanced cancers. A single count supports this clone. Generated by immunoSEQ multiplex PCR, the TCRdb table keeps only in-frame clones and is missing some. The sample records 60,000 to 80,000 clones, 80% to 90% being singletons. The germline V and J ends were trimmed by 5 bases and 8 bases, with 22 bases remaining between them. The CDR3 sequence is 16 residues long. Germline CDR1 is SGHVS and CDR2 is FNYEAQ. The TCR sequence derives from an adult with an advanced solid tumor such as melanoma, head and neck, liver or kidney cancer. The V and J genes are TRBV7-6 and TRBJ2-1, with D tentatively TRBD1 or TRBD2 (6 bases each). The source material was CD4+ or CD8+ T cells sorted from blood, sampled in a trial of the OX40 agonist ivuxolimab. CDR3 region: CASSTSPRGGLDEQFF. In DNA, the CDR3 is TGTGCCAGCAGCACTTCCCCCAGAGGGGGGCTCGATGAGCAGTTCTTC.